This TCR beta chain derives from a study of T-cell reconstitution after alpha-beta-depleted transplantation in children. Study-level findings and limits: T-cell numbers and diversity one year post-transplant derived largely from freshly generated T cells. Where some patients showed high TCRbeta diversity at day 60, it came from recipient T cells and thymic progenitors that had survived. In patients about two months after transplant, alpha-beta T cells reportedly arose from several hundred expanded graft clones.

The TCRbeta library incorporated unique molecular identifiers. Each CDR3 protein is one row after TCRdb ran MiXCR on the PCR reads. Altogether under 450,000 distinct CDR3 sequences are present, 15% to 20% being singletons, with the ten largest covering roughly 29%. Germline V gene lookup returns CDR1 SGHKS and CDR2 YYEKEE (reference sequence). This CDR3 contains 18 residues. V shed 1 base, J shed 6 bases, and the junction held 7 bases outside the gene matches. The table lists this clonotype with a few counts. Its antigen is undetermined. This receptor was obtained from a boy in the first two years of life who had a stem cell transplant for Wiskott-Aldrich syndrome, so the T cells may come from the graft donor. The genes are TRBV5-5 and TRBJ2-2; 15 nucleotides line up with TRBD2. Material: PBMCs, mostly from graft donor cells, obtained 360 days after TCRalphabeta/CD19-depleted stem cell transplant. The DNA for the CDR3 is TGTGCCAGCAGCTTGCGGACTAGCGGGGGGGCCTCCCCCGGGGAGCTGTTTTTT. Translated: CASSLRTSGGASPGELFF.